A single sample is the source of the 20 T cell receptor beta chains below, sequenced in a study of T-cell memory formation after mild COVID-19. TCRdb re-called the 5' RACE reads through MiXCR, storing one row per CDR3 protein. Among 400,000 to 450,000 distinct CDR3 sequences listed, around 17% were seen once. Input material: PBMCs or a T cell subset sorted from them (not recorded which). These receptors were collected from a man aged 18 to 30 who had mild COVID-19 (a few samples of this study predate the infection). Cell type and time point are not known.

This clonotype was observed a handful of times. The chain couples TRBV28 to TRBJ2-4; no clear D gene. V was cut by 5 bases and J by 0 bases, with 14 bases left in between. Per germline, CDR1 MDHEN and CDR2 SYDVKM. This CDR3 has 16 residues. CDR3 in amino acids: CASSPEDQIAKNIQYF. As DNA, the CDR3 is TGTGCCAGCAGTCCTGAAGACCAAATAGCCAAAAACATTCAGTACTTC.

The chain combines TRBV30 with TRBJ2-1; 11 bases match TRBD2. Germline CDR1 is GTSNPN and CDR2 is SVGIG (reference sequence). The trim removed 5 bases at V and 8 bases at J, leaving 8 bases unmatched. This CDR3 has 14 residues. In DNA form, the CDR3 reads TGTGCCTGGTATCCTAGCGGGGGGAAGGATGAGCAGTTCTTC. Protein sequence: CAWYPSGGKDEQFF. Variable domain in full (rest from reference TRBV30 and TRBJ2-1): SQTIHQWPATLVQPVGSPLSLECTVEGTSNPNLYWYRQAAGRGLQLLFYSVGIGQISSEVPQNLSASRPQDRQFILSSKKLLLSDSGFYLCAWYPSGGKDEQFFGPGTRLTVL.

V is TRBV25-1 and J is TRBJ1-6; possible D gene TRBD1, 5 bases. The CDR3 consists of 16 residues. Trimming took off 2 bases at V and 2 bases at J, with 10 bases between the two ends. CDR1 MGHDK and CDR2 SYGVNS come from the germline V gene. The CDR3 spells CASSEGPDTYNSPLHF. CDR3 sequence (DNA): TGTGCCAGCAGTGAAGGGCCGGACACCTATAATTCACCCCTCCACTTT.

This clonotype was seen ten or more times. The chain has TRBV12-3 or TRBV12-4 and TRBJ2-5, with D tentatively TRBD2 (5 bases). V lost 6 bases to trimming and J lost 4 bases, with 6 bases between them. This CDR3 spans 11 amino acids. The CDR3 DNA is TGTGCCAGCAGAGAGGGAGAGACCCAGTACTTC. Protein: CASREGETQYF.

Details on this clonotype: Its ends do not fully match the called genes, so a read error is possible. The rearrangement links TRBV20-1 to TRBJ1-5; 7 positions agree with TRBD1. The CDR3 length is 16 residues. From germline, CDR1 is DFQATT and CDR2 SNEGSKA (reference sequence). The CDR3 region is CSAIATGSDSNQPKHF. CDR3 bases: TGCAGTGCTATAGCGACAGGGTCGGATAGCAATCAGCCCAAGCATTTT.

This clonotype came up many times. DNA of the CDR3: TGTGCCAGCAGTTTAGGTCCAGAAATGAACACTGAAGCTTTCTTT. Translated: CASSLGPEMNTEAFF. This chain links TRBV12-3 or TRBV12-4 with TRBJ1-1; no firm D call. CDR3 length: 15 amino acids. The V end lost 1 base, the J end lost 0 bases, and 9 bases lay between the germline ends.

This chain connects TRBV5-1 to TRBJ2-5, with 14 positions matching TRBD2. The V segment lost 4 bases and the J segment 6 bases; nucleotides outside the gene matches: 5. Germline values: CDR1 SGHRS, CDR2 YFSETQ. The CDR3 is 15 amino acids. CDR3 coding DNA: TGCGCCAGCAGCCCGACTAGCGGGGGGGCGCAGACCCAGTACTTC. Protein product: CASSPTSGGAQTQYF.

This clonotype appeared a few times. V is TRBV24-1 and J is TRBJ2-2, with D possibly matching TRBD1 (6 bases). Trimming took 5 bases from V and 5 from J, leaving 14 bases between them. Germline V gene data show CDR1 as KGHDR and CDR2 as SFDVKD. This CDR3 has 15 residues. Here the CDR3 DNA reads TGTGCCACCAGTGTCCCAGGGGTCGGAACCGGGGAGCTGTTTTTT. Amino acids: CATSVPGVGTGELFF.

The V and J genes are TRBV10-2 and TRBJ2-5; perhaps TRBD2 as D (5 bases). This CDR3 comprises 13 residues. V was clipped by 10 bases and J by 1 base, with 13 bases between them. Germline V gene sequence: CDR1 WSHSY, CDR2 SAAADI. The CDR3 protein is CATRAEVQETQYF. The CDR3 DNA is TGCGCCACCCGGGCGGAGGTCCAAGAGACCCAGTACTTC.

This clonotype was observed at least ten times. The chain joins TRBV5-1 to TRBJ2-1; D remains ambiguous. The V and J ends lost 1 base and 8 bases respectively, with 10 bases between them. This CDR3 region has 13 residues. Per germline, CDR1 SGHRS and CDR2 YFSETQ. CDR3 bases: TGCGCCAGCAGCTTGCCGCCGATGGATGAGCAGTTCTTC. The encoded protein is CASSLPPMDEQFF.

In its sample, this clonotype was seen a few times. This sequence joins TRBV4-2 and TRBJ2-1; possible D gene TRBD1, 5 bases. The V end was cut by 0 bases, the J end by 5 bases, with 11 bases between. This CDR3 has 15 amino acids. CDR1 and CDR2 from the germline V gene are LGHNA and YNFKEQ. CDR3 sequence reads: CASSQEQALNNEQFF. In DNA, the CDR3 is TGTGCCAGCAGCCAAGAACAGGCCTTAAACAATGAGCAGTTCTTC.

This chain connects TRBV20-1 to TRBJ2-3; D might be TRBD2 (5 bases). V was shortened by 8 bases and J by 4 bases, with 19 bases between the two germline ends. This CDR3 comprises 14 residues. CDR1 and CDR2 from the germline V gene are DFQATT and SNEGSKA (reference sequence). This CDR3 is CSPLEDLGPDTQYF. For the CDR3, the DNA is TGCAGTCCTCTGGAGGACCTGGGCCCAGATACGCAGTATTTT.

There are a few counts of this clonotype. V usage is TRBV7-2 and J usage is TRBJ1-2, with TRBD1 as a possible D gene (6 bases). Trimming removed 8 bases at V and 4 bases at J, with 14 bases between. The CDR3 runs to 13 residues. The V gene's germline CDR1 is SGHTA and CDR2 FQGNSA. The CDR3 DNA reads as TGTGCCAGCCGTGGGGGGGGCGGCTATGGCTACACCTTC. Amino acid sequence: CASRGGGGYGYTF.

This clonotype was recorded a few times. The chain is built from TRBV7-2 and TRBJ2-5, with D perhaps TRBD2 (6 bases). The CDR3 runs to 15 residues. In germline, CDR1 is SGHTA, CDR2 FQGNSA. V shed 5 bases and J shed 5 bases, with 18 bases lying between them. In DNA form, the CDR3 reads TGTGCCAGCAGCCCAAATCCGGGACTTCTGGAGACCCAGTACTTC. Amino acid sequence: CASSPNPGLLETQYF.

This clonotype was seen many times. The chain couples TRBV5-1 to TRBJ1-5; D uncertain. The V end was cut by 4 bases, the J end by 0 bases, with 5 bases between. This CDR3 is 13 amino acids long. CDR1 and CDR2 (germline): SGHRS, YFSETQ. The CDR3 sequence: CASSIDSNQPQHF. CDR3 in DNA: TGCGCCAGCAGCATTGATAGCAATCAGCCCCAGCATTTT.

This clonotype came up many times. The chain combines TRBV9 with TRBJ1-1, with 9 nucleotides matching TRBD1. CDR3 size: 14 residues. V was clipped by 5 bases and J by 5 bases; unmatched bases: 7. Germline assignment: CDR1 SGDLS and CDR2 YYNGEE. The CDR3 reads CASSWTGAGTEAFF. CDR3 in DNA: TGTGCCAGCAGTTGGACAGGGGCCGGAACTGAAGCTTTCTTT.

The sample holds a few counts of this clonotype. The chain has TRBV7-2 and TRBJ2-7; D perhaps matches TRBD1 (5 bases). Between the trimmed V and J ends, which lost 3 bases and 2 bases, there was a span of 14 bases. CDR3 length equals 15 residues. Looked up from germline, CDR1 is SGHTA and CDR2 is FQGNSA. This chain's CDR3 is CASSFDRTIPYEQYF. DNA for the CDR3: TGTGCCAGCAGCTTCGACAGAACCATCCCCTACGAGCAGTACTTC.

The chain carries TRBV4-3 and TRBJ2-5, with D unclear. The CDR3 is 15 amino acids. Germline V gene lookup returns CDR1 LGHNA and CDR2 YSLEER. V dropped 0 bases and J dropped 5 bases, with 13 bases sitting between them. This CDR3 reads CASSQEVNRRETQYF. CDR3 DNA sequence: TGCGCCAGCAGCCAAGAGGTAAACCGCCGGGAGACCCAGTACTTC.

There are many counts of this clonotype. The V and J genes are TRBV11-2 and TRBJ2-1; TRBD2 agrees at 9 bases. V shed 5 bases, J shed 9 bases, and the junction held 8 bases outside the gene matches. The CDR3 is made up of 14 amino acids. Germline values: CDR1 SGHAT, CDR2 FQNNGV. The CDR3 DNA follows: TGTGCCAGCAGCCGGGACCCAGCGGGGGGTGAGCAGTTCTTC. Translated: CASSRDPAGGEQFF.

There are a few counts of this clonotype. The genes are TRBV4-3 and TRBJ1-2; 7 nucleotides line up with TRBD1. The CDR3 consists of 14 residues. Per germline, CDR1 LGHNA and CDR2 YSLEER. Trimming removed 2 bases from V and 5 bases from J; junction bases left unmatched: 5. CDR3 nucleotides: TGCGCCAGCAGCCAACGTGACAGGGATTATGGCTACACCTTC. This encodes CASSQRDRDYGYTF.